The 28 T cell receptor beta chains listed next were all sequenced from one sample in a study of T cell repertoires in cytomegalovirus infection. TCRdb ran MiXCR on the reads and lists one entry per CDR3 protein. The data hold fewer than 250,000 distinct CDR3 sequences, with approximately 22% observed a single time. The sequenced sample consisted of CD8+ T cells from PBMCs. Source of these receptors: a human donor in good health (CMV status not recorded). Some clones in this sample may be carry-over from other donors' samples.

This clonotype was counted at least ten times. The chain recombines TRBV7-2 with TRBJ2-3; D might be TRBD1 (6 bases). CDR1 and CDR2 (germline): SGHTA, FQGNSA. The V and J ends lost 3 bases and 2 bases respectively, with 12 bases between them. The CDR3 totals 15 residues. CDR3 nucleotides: TGTGCCAGCAGCTTCCTACAGGGATTCACAGATACGCAGTATTTT. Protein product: CASSFLQGFTDTQYF.

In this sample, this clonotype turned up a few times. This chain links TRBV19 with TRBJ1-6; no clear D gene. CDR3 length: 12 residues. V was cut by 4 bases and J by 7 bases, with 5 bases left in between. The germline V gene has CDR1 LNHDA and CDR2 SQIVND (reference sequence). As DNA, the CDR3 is TGTGCCAGTAGTACCGGGAATTCACCCCTCCACTTT. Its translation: CASSTGNSPLHF.

The chain's CDR3 is CASSFTGTNEKLFF. Here the CDR3 DNA reads TGTGCCAGCAGTTTCACAGGGACTAATGAAAAACTGTTTTTT. The rearrangement joins TRBV28 to TRBJ1-4; D is possibly TRBD1 (6 bases). The germline gives CDR1 MDHEN, CDR2 SYDVKM. Trimming stripped 3 bases from V and 2 bases from J, with 7 bases between. The CDR3 spans 14 residues.

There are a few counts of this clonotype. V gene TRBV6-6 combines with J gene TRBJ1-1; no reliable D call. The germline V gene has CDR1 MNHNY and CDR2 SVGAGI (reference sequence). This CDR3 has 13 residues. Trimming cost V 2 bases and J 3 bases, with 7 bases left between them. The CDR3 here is CASSYRRDTEAFF. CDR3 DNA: TGTGCCAGCAGTTACAGGAGGGACACTGAAGCTTTCTTT.

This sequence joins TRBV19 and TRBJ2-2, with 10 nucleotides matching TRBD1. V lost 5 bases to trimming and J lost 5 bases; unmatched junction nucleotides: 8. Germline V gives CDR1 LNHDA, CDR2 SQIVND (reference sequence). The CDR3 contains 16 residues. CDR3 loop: CASSDRDRGTTGELFF. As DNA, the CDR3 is TGTGCCAGTAGTGACCGGGACAGGGGAACTACCGGGGAGCTGTTTTTT.

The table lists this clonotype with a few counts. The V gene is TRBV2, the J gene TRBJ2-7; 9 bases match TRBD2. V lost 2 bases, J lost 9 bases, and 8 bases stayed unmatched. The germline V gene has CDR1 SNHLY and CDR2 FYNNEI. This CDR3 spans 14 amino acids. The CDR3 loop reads CASSEFGSGGWQYF. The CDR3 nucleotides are TGTGCCAGCAGTGAATTTGGTAGCGGGGGCTGGCAGTACTTC. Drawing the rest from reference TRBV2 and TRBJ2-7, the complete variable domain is EPEVTQTPSHQVTQMGQEVILRCVPISNHLYFYWYRQILGQKVEFLVSFYNNEISEKSEIFDDQFSVERPDGSNFTLKIRSTKLEDSAMYFCASSEFGSGGWQYFGPGTRLTVT.

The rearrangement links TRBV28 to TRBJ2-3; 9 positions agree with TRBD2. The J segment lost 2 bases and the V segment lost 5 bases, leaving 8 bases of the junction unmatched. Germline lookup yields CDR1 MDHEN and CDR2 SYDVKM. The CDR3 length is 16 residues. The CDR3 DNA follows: TGTGCCAGCAGTCCCGGACTAGCGCATTCCACAGATACGCAGTATTTT. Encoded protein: CASSPGLAHSTDTQYF.

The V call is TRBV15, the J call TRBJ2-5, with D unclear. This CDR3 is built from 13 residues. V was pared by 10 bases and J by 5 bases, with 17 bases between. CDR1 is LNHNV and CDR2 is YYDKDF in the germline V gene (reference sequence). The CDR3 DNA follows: TGTGCCAGCAGTAGTCATGCCGACGAGACCCAGTACTTC. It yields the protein CASSSHADETQYF.

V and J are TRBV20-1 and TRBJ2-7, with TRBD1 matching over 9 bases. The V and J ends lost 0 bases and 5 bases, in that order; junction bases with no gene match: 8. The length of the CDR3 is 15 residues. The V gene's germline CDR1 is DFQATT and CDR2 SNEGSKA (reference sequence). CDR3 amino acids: CSARDMTGGPHEQYF. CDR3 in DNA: TGCAGTGCTAGAGATATGACAGGGGGTCCCCACGAGCAGTACTTC.

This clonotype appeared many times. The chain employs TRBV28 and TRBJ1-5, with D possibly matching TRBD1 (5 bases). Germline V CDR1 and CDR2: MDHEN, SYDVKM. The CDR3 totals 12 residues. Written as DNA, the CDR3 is TGTGCTGGGGGGATGCCGGGTCAGCCCCAGCATTTT. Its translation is CAGGMPGQPQHF.

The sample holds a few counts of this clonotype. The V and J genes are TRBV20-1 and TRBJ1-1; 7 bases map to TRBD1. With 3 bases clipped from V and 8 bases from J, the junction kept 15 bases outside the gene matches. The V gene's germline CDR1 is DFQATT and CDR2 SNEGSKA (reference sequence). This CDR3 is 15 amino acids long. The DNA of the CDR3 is TGCAGTGCTAGCAATCCGACAGGGAATCCGAAAGAAGCTTTCTTT. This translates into CSASNPTGNPKEAFF.

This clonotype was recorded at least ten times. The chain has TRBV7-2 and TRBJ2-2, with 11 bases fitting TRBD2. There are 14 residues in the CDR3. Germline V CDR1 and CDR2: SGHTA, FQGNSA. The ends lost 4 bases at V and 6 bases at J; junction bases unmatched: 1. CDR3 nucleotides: TGTGCCAGCAGCTCGGGACTAGCGGCCGGGGAGCTGTTTTTT. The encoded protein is CASSSGLAAGELFF.

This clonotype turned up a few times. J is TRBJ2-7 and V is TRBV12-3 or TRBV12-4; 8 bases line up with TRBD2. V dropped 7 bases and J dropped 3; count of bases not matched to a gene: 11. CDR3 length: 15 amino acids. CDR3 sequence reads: CASTEGVAGNYEQYF. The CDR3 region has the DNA TGTGCCAGCACCGAGGGGGTAGCGGGAAACTACGAGCAGTACTTC.

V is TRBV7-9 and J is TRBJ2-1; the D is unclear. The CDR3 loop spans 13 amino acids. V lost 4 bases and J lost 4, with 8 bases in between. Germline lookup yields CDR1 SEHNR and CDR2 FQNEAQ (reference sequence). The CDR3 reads CASSSPTYNEQFF. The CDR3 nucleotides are TGTGCCAGCAGCTCACCCACTTACAATGAGCAGTTCTTC.

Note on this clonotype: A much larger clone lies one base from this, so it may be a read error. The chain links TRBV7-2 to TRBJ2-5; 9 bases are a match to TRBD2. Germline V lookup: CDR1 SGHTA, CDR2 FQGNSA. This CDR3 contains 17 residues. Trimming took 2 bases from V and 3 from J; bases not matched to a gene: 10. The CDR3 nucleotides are TGTGCCAGCAGCTTAAACGATGGCGGGGGGGCCGAAGAGACCCAGTACTTC. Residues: CASSLNDGGGAEETQYF.

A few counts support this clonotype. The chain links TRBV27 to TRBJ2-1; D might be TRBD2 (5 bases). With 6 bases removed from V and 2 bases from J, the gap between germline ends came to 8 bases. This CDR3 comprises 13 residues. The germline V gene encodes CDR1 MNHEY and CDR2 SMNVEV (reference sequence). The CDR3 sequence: CASSATTYNEQFF. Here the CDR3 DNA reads TGTGCCAGCAGCGCGACTACCTACAATGAGCAGTTCTTC.

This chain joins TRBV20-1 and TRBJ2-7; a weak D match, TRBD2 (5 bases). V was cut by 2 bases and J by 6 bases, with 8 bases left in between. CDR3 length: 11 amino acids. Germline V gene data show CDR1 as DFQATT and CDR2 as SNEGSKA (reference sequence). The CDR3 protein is CSARLGVEQYF. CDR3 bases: TGCAGTGCTAGACTGGGAGTCGAGCAGTACTTC.

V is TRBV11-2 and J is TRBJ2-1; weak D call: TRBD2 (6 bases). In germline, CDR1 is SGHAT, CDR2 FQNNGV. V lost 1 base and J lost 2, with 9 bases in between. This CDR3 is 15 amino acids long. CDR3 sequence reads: CASSLVADAYNEQFF. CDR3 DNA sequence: TGTGCCAGCAGCTTAGTAGCGGATGCCTACAATGAGCAGTTCTTC.

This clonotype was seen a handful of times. The CDR3: CASKLAGEETQYF. DNA for the CDR3: TGTGCCAGCAAACTAGCGGGGGAAGAGACCCAGTACTTC. This rearrangement joins TRBV2 to TRBJ2-5, with TRBD2 matching 11 bases. CDR1 SNHLY and CDR2 FYNNEI come from the germline V gene. The CDR3 loop spans 13 amino acids. The V and J ends lost 7 bases and 3 bases, in that order; junction bases with no gene match: 1.

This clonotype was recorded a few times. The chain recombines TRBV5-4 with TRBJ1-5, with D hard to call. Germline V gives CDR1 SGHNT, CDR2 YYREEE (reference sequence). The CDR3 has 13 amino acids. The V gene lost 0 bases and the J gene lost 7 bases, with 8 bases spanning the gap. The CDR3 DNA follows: TGTGCCAGCAGCTTGGATGGGGAACAGCCCCAGCATTTT. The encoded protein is CASSLDGEQPQHF.

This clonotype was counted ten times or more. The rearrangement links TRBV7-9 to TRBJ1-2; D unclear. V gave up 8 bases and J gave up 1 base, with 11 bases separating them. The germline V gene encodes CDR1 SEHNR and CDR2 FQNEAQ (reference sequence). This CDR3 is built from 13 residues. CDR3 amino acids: CASGATLNYGYTF. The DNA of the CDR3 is TGTGCCAGCGGAGCGACTCTTAACTATGGCTACACCTTC. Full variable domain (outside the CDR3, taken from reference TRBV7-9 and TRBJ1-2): DTGVSQNPRHKITKRGQNVTFRCDPISEHNRLYWYRQTLGQGPEFLTYFQNEAQLEKSRLLSDRFSAERPKGSFSTLEIQRTEQGDSAMYLCASGATLNYGYTFGSGTRLTVV.

CDR3 protein: CASSITPPDTQYF. The DNA of the CDR3 is TGTGCCAGCAGTATCACGCCCCCAGATACGCAGTATTTT. The gene calls are TRBV12-3 or TRBV12-4 and TRBJ2-3; D remains ambiguous. The CDR3 is 13 residues long. Trimming removed 5 bases at V and 4 bases at J, with 10 bases between.

The CDR3 DNA sequence: TGCAGTGCTAGTTACTCTGCAGGGTCAGGCGAGACCCAGTACTTC. Its protein product is CSASYSAGSGETQYF. This sequence joins TRBV20-1 and TRBJ2-5, with D tentatively TRBD1 (5 bases). The CDR3 consists of 15 residues. CDR1 DFQATT and CDR2 SNEGSKA come from the germline V gene (reference sequence). Deletions cut 3 bases from V and 5 bases from J, with 19 bases between.

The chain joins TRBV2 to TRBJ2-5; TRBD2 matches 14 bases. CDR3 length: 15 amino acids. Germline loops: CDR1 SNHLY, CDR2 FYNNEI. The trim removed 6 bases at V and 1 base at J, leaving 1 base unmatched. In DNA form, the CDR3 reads TGTGCCAGCAGAGGGACTAGCGGGGGCCAAGAGACCCAGTACTTC. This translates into CASRGTSGGQETQYF. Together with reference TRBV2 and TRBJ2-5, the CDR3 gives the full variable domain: EPEVTQTPSHQVTQMGQEVILRCVPISNHLYFYWYRQILGQKVEFLVSFYNNEISEKSEIFDDQFSVERPDGSNFTLKIRSTKLEDSAMYFCASRGTSGGQETQYFGPGTRLLVL.

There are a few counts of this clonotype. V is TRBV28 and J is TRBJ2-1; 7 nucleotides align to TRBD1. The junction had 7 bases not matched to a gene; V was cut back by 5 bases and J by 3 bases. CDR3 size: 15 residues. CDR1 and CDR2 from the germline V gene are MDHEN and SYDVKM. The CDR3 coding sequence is TGTGCCAGCAGTCCCGACAGGGCCTTCTACAATGAGCAGTTCTTC. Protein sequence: CASSPDRAFYNEQFF.

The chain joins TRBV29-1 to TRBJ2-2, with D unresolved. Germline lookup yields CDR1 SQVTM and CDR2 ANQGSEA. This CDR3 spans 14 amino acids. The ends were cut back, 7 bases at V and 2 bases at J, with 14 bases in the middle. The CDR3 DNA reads TGCAGCGCCCATCGTGTAGATAACACCGGGGAGCTGTTTTTT. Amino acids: CSAHRVDNTGELFF.

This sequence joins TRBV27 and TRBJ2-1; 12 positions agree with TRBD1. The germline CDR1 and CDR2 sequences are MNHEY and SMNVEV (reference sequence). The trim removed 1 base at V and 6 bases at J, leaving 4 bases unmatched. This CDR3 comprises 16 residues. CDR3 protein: CASSLLGTGGANEQFF. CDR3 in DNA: TGTGCCAGCAGTTTATTAGGGACAGGGGGCGCCAATGAGCAGTTCTTC.

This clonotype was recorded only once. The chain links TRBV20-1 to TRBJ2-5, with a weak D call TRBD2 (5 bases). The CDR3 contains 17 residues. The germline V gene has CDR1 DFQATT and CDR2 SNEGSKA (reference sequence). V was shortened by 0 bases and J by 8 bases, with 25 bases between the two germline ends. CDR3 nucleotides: TGCAGTGCTAGAGATAGGGATAGCGAGGATGACTCGTATACCCAGTACTTC. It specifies CSARDRDSEDDSYTQYF.